This T cell receptor beta chain was sequenced during a study of blood T cell repertoires in COVID-19. Study information: Collection of acute and convalescent COVID-19 samples took place in the United States, Italy and Spain. In each case, the material was cDNA or gDNA derived from T cells, B-cell-depleted T cells, or PBMCs.

CDR1 and CDR2 from the germline V gene are MGHRA and YSYEKL. The V and J ends lost 0 bases and 8 bases respectively, with 11 bases between them. The CDR3 contains 15 residues. In the authors' workflow: Estimated nucleated cell counts came from reference gene primer amplification. Data came from immunoSEQ multiplex PCR; TCRdb stores just in-frame clones and leaves some out. V and J calls and clone size are copied from that table; D and trimming were computed from the DNA. The sample holds tens of thousands of clones; 60% to 80% are singletons and the top ten take approximately 15%. This clone occurred once.

Input material: peripheral blood. This receptor was taken from a man in his sixties or seventies with active or convalescent COVID-19. V gene TRBV4-1 combines with J gene TRBJ1-6, with D perhaps TRBD1 (5 bases). CDR3 in amino acids: CASSQDGHLDSPLHF. In DNA form, the CDR3 reads TGCGCCAGCAGCCAAGATGGACATCTCGATTCACCCCTCCACTTT.